This paragraph reports one T cell receptor beta chain. The trim removed 5 bases at V and 7 bases at J, leaving 8 bases unmatched. Germline CDR1 SGHRS, CDR2 YFSETQ. The CDR3 contains 14 residues. These data come from a study of blood T cell repertoires in COVID-19. Assay: immunoSEQ multiplex PCR; the TCRdb copy retains only in-frame clones and omits some. The data hold 150,000 to 200,000 clones, with around nine tenths observed a single time. This clonotype was sampled from a woman in her late teens or twenties who had recovered from COVID-19. This chain joins TRBV5-1 and TRBJ1-5; 8 nucleotides align to TRBD1. The sequencing sample was made of PBMCs or T cells enriched from blood (not recorded which). CDR3 protein: CASSKTGEGQPQHF. CDR3 nucleotide sequence: TGCGCCAGCAGTAAGACAGGGGAAGGGCAGCCCCAGCATTTT.